This T cell receptor beta chain stems from a study of monozygotic twins with inflammatory bowel disease. Per sample, reverse transcription was split into eight reactions. UMIs containing a 6-nucleotide sample barcode were added via template switching. TCRdb reanalyzed the 5' RACE reads, giving one entry per CDR3 protein sequence and no DNA. There are fewer than 350,000 distinct CDR3 sequences in the sample, with roughly 2% held by the top ten. Germline V gives CDR1 DFQATT, CDR2 SNEGSKA (reference sequence). CDR3 length equals 15 residues. For this clonotype: The antigen is unknown.

Overall study results and limits: Part of the variability in patient repertoires may have come from differing immunosuppressive treatments.

The clonotype was recovered from a human donor with ulcerative colitis or Crohn's disease, or a healthy co-twin of an affected twin (not recorded which). The sequenced sample consisted of blood. The rearrangement joins TRBV20-1 to TRBJ2-7; lacking DNA, the TRBD2 call made by TCRdb goes unchecked. The CDR3 is CSAISSERSSYEQYF.